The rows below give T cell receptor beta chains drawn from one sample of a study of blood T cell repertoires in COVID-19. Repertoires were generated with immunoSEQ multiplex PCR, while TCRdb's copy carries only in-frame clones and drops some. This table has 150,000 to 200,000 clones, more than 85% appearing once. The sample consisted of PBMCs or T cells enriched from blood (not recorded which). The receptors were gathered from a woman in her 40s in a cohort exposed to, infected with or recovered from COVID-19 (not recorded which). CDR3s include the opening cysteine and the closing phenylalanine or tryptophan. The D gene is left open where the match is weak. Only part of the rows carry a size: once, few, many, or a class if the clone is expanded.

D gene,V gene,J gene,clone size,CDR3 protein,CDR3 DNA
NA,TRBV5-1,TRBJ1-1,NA,CASSLWGAGTDEAFF,TGCGCCAGCAGCTTGTGGGGCGCGGGAACGGATGAAGCTTTCTTT
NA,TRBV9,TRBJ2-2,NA,CASSQNTGELFF,TGTGCCAGCAGCCAGAACACCGGGGAGCTGTTTTTT
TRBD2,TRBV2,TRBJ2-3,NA,CASSELAGSLDRGTDTQYF,TGTGCCAGCAGTGAGCTAGCGGGGTCCCTTGATCGGGGCACAGATACGCAGTATTTT
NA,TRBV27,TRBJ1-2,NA,CASSSSASGIGDGYTF,TGTGCCAGCAGTTCTTCAGCCTCGGGCATAGGGGATGGCTACACCTTC
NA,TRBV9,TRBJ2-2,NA,CASSGVLQNTGELFF,TGTGCCAGCAGCGGAGTCCTCCAAAACACCGGGGAGCTGTTTTTT
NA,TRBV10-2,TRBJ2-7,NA,CASSEGTKPYEQYF,TGCGCCAGCAGTGAGGGGACAAAACCCTACGAGCAGTACTTC
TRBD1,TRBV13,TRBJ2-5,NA,CASSLAHRGLETQYF,TGTGCCAGCAGCTTAGCCCACAGGGGGCTAGAGACCCAGTACTTC
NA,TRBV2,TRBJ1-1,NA,CASSESGFRGFMNTEAFF,TGTGCCAGCAGTGAATCGGGGTTCCGGGGGTTCATGAACACTGAAGCTTTCTTT
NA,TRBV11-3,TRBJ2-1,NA,CASSPGFTSDEQFF,TGTGCCAGCAGCCCCGGGTTTACGAGCGATGAGCAGTTCTTC
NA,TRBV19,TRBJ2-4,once,CASSMFMETTRTAKNIQYF,TGTGCCAGTAGTATGTTTATGGAGACTACACGAACGGCCAAAAACATTCAGTACTTC
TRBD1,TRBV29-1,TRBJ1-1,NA,CSVDTGVLDTEAFF,TGCAGCGTTGATACAGGGGTTTTGGACACTGAAGCTTTCTTT
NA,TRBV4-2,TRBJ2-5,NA,CASSQVVGLETQYF,TGTGCCAGCAGCCAAGTAGTGGGACTAGAGACCCAGTACTTC
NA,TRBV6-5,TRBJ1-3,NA,CASREGLTIYF,TGTGCCAGCAGGGAGGGCTTGACCATATATTTT
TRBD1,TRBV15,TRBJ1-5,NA,CATSRDRADQPQHF,TGTGCCACCAGCAGGGACAGGGCGGATCAGCCCCAGCATTTT
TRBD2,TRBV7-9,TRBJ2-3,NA,CASSPGLAGGTDTQYF,TGTGCCAGCAGCCCCGGACTAGCGGGGGGGACAGATACGCAGTATTTT
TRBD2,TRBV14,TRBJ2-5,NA,CASSQLNRTSRRGTQYF,TGTGCCAGCAGCCAACTAAACAGGACTAGCAGGAGGGGGACCCAGTACTTC
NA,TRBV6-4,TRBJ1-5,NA,CASSEQGGNQPQHF,TGTGCCAGCAGTGAACAGGGAGGCAATCAGCCCCAGCATTTT
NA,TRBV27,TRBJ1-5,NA,CASSPRTAYSNQPQHF,TGTGCCAGCAGCCCAAGGACAGCTTATAGCAATCAGCCCCAGCATTTT
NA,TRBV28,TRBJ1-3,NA,CASSFLGASENTIYF,TGTGCCAGCAGTTTCCTCGGAGCAAGCGAGAACACCATATATTTT
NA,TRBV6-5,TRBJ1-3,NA,CASSPTQGSGNTIYF,TGTGCCAGCAGTCCGACCCAGGGCTCTGGAAACACCATATATTTT
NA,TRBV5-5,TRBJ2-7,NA,CASSPLGGQSRYEQYF,TGTGCCAGCAGCCCACTCGGGGGACAGTCTCGCTACGAGCAGTACTTC
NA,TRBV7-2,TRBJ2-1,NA,CASSLVASREQFF,TGTGCCAGCAGCTTAGTAGCTAGTCGCGAGCAGTTCTTC
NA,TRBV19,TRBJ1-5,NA,CASSPGLGQPQHF,TGTGCCAGTAGTCCGGGGTTGGGTCAGCCCCAGCATTTT
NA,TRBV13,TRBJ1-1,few,CASSRSYGGEPTEAFF,TGTGCCAGCAGCCGCTCATACGGTGGGGAGCCCACTGAAGCTTTCTTT
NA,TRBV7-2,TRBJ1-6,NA,CASSSRQPYNSPLHF,TGTGCCAGCAGCTCAAGACAGCCCTATAATTCACCCCTCCACTTT
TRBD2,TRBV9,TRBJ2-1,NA,CASSSGRAEGSYNEQFF,TGTGCCAGTTCTAGCGGGAGGGCCGAGGGGTCCTACAATGAGCAGTTCTTC
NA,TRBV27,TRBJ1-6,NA,CASSFAASNSPLHF,TGTGCCAGCAGCTTTGCGGCCTCCAATTCACCCCTCCACTTT
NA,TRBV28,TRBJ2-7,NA,CASRKAGGGDYEQYF,TGTGCCAGCAGAAAAGCAGGGGGAGGAGACTACGAGCAGTACTTC
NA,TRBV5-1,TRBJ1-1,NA,CASSLAGRGYTEAFF,TGCGCCAGCAGCTTGGCAGGCAGGGGCTATACTGAAGCTTTCTTT
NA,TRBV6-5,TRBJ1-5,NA,CASRPAGGNQPQHF,TGTGCCAGCAGACCAGCGGGGGGGAATCAGCCCCAGCATTTT
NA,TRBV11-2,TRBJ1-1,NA,CASSPGRAALMNTEAFF,TGTGCCAGCAGCCCCGGGCGGGCAGCCCTAATGAACACTGAAGCTTTCTTT
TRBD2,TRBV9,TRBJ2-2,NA,CASVAGKTGELFF,TGTGCCAGCGTAGCGGGCAAAACCGGGGAGCTGTTTTTT
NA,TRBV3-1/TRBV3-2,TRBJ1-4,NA,CASSQGWGRNEKLFF,TGTGCCAGCAGCCAAGGTTGGGGCAGGAATGAAAAACTGTTTTTT
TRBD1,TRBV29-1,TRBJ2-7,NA,CSVLGTGDEQYF,TGCAGCGTTCTAGGGACAGGGGACGAGCAGTACTTC
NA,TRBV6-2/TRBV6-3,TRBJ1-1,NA,CASSYGAGTEAFF,TGTGCCAGCAGTTACGGGGCAGGCACTGAAGCTTTCTTT